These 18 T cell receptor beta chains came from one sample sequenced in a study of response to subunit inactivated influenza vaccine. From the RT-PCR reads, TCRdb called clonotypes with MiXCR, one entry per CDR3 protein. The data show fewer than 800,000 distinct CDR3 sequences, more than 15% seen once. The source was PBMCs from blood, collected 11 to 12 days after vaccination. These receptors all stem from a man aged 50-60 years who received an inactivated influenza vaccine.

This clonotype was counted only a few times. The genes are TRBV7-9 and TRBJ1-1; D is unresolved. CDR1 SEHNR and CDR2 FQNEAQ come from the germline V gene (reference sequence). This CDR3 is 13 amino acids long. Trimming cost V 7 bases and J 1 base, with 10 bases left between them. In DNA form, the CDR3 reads TGTGCCAGCACCTCAGCCCCGAACACTGAAGCTTTCTTT. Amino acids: CASTSAPNTEAFF. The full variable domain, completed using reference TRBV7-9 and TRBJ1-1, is DTGVSQNPRHKITKRGQNVTFRCDPISEHNRLYWYRQTLGQGPEFLTYFQNEAQLEKSRLLSDRFSAERPKGSFSTLEIQRTEQGDSAMYLCASTSAPNTEAFFGQGTRLTVV.

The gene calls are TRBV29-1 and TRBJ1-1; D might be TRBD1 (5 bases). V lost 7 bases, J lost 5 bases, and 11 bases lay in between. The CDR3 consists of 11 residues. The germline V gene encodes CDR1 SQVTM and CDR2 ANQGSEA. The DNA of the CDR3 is TGCAGCGCCCGAGGGGAGACTGAAGCTTTCTTT. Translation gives CSARGETEAFF.

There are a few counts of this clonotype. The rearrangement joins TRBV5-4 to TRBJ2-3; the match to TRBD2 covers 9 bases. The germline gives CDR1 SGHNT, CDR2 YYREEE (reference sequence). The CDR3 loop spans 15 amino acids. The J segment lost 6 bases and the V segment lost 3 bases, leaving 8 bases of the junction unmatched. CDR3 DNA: TGTGCCAGCAGCTCCCCGGGACTAGCATCCGATACGCAGTATTTT. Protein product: CASSSPGLASDTQYF.

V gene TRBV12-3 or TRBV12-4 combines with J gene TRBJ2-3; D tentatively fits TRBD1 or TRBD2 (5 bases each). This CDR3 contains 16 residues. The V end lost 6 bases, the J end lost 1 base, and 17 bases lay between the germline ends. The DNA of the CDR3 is TGTGCCAGCAGCAACCCTCGGGACGGAGGCACAGATACGCAGTATTTT. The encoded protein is CASSNPRDGGTDTQYF.

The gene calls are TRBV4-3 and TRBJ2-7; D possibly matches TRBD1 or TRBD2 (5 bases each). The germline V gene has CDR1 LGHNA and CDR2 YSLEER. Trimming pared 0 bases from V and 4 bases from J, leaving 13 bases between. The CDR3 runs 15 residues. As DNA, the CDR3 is TGCGCCAGCAGCCAAGATACCGGGACCAGGTACGAGCAGTACTTC. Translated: CASSQDTGTRYEQYF.

The CDR3 DNA is TGCAGCGAGGGGGATGGCTACACCTTC. As protein: CSEGDGYTF. The chain is built from TRBV29-1 and TRBJ1-2; tentative D call: TRBD1 (6 bases). CDR1 and CDR2 (germline): SQVTM, ANQGSEA. The CDR3 consists of 9 residues. The V end was cut by 7 bases, the J end by 6 bases, with 6 bases between.

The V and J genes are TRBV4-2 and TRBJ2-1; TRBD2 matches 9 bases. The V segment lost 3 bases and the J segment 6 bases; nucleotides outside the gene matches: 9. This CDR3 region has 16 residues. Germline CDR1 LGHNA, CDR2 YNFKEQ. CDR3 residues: CASSHEPSGVLNEQFF. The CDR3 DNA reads TGTGCCAGCAGCCACGAACCTAGCGGGGTACTCAATGAGCAGTTCTTC.

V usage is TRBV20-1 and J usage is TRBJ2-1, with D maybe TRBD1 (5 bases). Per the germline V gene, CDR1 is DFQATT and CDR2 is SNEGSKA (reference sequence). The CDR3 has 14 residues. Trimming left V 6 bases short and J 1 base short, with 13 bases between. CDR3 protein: CSAQGFLSYNEQFF. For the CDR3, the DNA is TGCAGTGCCCAGGGTTTCCTATCCTACAATGAGCAGTTCTTC.

The DNA of the CDR3 is TGTGCCAGCAGTTTCCTCTACAGGAGATATAGCACAGATACGCAGTATTTT. Protein sequence: CASSFLYRRYSTDTQYF. The rearrangement links TRBV12-3 or TRBV12-4 to TRBJ2-3, with D maybe TRBD1 (5 bases). The CDR3 is made up of 17 amino acids. V shed 3 bases and J shed 0 bases, with 16 bases lying between them.

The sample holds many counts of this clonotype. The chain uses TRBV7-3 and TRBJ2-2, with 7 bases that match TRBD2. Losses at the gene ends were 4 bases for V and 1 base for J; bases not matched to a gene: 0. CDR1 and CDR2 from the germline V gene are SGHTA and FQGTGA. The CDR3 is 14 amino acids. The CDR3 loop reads CASSSSGNTGELFF. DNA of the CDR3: TGTGCCAGCAGCTCTAGCGGGAACACCGGGGAGCTGTTTTTT.

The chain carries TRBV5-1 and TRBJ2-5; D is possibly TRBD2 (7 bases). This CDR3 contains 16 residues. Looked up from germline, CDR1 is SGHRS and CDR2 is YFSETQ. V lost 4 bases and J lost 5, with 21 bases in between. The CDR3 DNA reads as TGCGCCAGCAGCGGGGGGGCTCGAGGCCGCCTGGAGACCCAGTACTTC. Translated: CASSGGARGRLETQYF.

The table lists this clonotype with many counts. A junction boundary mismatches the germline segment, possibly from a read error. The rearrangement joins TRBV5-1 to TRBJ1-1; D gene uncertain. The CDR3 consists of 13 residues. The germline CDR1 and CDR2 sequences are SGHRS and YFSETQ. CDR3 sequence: CASSFSLNTEAFF. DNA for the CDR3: TGTGCCAGCAGCTTTTCTCTGAACACTGAAGCTTTCTTT.

CDR3 loop: CSARDRTRTSGRDGELFF. CDR3 nucleotide sequence: TGCAGTGCTAGAGATAGGACCCGGACTAGCGGGAGAGACGGGGAGCTGTTTTTT. The V and J genes are TRBV20-1 and TRBJ2-2; 13 bases agree with TRBD2. CDR1 and CDR2 (germline): DFQATT, SNEGSKA (reference sequence). The length of the CDR3 is 18 residues. The V segment lost 0 bases and the J segment 7 bases; nucleotides outside the gene matches: 11.

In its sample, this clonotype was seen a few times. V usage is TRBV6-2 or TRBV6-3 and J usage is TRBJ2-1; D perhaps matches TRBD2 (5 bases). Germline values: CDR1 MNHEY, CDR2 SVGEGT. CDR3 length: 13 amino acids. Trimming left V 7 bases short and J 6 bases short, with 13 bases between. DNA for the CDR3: TGTGCCAGCACTTTACTAGGCACCAATGAGCAGTTCTTC. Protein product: CASTLLGTNEQFF.

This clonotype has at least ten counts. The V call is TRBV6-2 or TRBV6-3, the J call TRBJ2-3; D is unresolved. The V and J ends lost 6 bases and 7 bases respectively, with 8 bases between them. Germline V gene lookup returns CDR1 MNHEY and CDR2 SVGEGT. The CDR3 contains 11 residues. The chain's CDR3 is CASSSSYTQYF. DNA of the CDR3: TGTGCCAGCAGCAGCTCGTATACGCAGTATTTT.

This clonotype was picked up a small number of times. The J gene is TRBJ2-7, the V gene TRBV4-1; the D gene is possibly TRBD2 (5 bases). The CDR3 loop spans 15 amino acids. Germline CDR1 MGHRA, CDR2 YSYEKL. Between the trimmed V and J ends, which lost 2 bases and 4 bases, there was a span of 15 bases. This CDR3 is CASSQRQLTGYEQYF. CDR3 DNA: TGCGCCAGCAGCCAACGACAATTAACGGGGTACGAGCAGTACTTC.

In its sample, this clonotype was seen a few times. The CDR3 protein is CASSWDGTVNEQFF. Here the CDR3 DNA reads TGTGCCAGTAGTTGGGACGGAACCGTCAATGAGCAGTTCTTC. This chain links TRBV19 with TRBJ2-1; D assignment may be TRBD1 or TRBD2 (5 bases each). V was clipped by 5 bases and J by 6 bases, with 14 bases between them. The CDR3 runs 14 residues. The germline V gene encodes CDR1 LNHDA and CDR2 SQIVND (reference sequence).

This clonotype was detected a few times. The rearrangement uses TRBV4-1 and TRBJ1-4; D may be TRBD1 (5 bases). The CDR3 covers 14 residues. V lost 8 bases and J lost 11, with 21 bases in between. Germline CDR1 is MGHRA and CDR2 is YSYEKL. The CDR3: CASGYGSRGGKLFF. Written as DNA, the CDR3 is TGCGCCAGCGGTTACGGGAGCCGCGGGGGGAAACTGTTTTTT.